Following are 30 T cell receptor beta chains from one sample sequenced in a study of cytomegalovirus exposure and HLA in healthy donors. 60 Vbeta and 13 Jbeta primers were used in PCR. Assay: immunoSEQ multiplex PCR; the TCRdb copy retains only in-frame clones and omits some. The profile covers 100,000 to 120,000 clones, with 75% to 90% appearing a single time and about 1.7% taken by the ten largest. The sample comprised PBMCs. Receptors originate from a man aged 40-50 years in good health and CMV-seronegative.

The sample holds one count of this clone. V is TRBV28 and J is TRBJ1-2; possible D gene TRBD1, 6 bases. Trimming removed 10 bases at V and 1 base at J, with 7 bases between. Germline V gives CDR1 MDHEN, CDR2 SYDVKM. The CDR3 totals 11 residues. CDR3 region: CATGDNYGYTF. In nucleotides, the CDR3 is TGTGCCACAGGGGATAACTATGGCTACACCTTC.

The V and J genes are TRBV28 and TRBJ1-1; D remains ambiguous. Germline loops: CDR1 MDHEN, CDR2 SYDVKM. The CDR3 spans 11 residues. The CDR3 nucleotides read TGTGCAACACGTGGGCAGCCTGAAGCTTTCTTT. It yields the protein CATRGQPEAFF.

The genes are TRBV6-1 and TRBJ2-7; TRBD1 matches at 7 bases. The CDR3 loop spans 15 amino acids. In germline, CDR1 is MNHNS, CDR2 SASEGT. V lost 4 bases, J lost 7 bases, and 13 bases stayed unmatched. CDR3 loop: CASSVRDSTTGEQYF. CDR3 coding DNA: TGTGCCAGCAGTGTCCGGGACAGCACCACCGGGGAGCAGTACTTC.

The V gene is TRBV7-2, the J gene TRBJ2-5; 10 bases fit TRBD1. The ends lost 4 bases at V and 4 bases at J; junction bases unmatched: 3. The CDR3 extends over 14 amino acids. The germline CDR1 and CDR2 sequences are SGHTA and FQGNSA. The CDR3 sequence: CASSWDRGIETQYF. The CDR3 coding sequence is TGTGCCAGCAGCTGGGACAGGGGAATAGAGACCCAGTACTTC.

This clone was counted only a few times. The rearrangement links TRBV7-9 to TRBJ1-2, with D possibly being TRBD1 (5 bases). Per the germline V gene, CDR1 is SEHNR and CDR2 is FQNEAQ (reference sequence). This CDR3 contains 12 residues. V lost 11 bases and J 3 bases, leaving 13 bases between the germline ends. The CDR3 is CASGQGYYGYTF. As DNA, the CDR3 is TGTGCCTCAGGCCAGGGTTACTATGGCTACACCTTC.

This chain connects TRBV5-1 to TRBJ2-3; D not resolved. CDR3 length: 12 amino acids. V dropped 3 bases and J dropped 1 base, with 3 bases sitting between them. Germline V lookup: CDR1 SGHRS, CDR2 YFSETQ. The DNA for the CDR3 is TGCGCCAGCAGCTCGGGCACAGATACGCAGTATTTT. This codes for CASSSGTDTQYF.

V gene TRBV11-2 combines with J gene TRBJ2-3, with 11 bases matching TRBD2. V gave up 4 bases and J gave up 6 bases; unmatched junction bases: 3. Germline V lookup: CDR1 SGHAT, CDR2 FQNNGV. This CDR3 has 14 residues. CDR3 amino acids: CASSSTSGADTQYF. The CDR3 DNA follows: TGTGCCAGCAGCTCGACTAGCGGGGCCGATACGCAGTATTTT.

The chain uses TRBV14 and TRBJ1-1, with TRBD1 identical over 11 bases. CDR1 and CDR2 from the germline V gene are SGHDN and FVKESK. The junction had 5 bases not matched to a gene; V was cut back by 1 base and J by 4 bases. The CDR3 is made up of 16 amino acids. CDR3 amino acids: CASSQGTGGIGTEAFF. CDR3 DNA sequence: TGTGCCAGCAGCCAAGGGACAGGGGGCATTGGCACTGAAGCTTTCTTT.

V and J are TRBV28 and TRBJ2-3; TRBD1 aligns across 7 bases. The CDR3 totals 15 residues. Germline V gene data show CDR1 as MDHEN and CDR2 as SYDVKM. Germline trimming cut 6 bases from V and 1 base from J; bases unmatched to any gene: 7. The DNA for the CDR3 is TGTGCCAGCAGCCCTTCTGACAGGGGCACAGATACGCAGTATTTT. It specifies CASSPSDRGTDTQYF.

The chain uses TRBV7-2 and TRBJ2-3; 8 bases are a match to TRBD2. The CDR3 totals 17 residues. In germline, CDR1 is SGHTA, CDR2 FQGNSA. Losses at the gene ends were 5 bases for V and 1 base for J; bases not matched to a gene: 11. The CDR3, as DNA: TGTGCCAGCAGCGAACCCAAGGGGCGGGGGGGCACAGATACGCAGTATTTT. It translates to CASSEPKGRGGTDTQYF.

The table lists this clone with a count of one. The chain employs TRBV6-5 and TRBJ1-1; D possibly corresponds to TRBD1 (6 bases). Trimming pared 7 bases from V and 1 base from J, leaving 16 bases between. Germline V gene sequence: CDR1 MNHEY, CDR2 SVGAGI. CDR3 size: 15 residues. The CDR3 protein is CASNQQGLGNTEAFF. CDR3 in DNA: TGTGCCAGCAATCAACAGGGATTGGGGAACACTGAAGCTTTCTTT.

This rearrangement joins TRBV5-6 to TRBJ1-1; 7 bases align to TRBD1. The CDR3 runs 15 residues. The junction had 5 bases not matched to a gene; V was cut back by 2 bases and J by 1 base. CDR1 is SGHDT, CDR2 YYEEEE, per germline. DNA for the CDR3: TGTGCCAGCAGCTTCACTCGGGACAGGAACACTGAAGCTTTCTTT. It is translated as CASSFTRDRNTEAFF.

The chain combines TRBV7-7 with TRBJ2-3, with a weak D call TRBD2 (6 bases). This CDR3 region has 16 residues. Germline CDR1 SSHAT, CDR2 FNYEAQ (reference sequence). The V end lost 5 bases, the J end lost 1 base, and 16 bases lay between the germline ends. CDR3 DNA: TGTGCCAGCAGCCCGCGGGGCGGGGACCGCACAGATACGCAGTATTTT. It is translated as CASSPRGGDRTDTQYF.

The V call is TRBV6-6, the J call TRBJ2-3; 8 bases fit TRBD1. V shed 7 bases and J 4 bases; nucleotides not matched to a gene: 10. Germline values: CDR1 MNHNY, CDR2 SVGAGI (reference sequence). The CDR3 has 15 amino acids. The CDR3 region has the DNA TGTGCCAGCACGTGGACAGGGTTAAAGCCAGATACGCAGTATTTT. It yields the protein CASTWTGLKPDTQYF.

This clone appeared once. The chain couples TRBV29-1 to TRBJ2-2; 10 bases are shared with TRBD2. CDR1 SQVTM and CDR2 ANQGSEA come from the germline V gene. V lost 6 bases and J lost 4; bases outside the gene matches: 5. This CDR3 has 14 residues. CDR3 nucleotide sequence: TGCAGCGTCGCCCGACTAGCGGGCACCGGGGAGCTGTTTTTT. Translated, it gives CSVARLAGTGELFF.

The CDR3 region is CASSRYATGEAFF. The CDR3 region has the DNA TGTGCCAGCAGTCGCTACGCGACAGGTGAAGCTTTCTTT. The rearrangement uses TRBV6-5 and TRBJ1-1; D is possibly TRBD1 (6 bases). Germline V CDR1 and CDR2: MNHEY, SVGAGI. The CDR3 loop spans 13 amino acids. V was pared by 5 bases and J by 7 bases, with 14 bases between.

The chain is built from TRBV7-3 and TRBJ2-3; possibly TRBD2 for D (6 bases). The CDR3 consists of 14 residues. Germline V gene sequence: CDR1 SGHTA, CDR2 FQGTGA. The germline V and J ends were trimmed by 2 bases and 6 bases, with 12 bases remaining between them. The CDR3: CASSLGGELDTQYF. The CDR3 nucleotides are TGTGCCAGCAGCTTAGGCGGGGAGTTGGATACGCAGTATTTT.

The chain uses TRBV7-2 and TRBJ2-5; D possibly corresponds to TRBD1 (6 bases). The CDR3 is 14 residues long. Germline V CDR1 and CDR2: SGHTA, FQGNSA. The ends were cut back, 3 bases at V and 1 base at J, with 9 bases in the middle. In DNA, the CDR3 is TGTGCCAGCAGCTTCCCGACAGGCCAAGAGACCCAGTACTTC. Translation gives CASSFPTGQETQYF.

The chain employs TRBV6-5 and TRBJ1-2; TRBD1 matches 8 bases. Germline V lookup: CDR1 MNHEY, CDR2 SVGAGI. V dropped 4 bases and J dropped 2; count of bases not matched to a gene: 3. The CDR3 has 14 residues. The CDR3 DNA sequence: TGTGCCAGCAGTTCGGGACAGGTCAACTATGGCTACACCTTC. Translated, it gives CASSSGQVNYGYTF.

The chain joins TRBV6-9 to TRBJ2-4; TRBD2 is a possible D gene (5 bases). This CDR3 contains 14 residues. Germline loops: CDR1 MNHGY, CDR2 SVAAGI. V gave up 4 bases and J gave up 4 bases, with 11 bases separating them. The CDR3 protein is CASSFGSGKNIQYF. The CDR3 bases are TGTGCCAGCAGTTTCGGCAGCGGAAAAAACATTCAGTACTTC.

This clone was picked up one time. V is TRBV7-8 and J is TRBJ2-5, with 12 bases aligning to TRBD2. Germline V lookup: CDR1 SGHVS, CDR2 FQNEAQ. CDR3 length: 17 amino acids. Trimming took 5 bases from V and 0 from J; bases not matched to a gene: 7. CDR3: CASSVRTSGEYQETQYF. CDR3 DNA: TGTGCCAGCAGCGTCCGGACTAGCGGGGAGTACCAAGAGACCCAGTACTTC.

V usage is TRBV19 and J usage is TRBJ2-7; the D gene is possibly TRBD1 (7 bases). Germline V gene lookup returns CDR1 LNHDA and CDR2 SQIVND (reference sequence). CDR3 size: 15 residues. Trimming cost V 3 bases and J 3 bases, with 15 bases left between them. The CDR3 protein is CASSMAAGGNYEQYF. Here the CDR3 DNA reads TGTGCCAGTAGTATGGCGGCAGGGGGGAACTACGAGCAGTACTTC. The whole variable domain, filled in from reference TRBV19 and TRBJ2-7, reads DGGITQSPKYLFRKEGQNVTLSCEQNLNHDAMYWYRQDPGQGLRLIYYSQIVNDFQKGDIAEGYSVSREKKESFPLTVTSAQKNPTAFYLCASSMAAGGNYEQYFGPGTRLTVT.

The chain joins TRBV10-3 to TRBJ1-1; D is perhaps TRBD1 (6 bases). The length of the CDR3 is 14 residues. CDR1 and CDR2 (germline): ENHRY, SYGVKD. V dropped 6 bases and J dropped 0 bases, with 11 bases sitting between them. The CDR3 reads CAIRGQTMNTEAFF. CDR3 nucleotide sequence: TGTGCCATCAGAGGACAGACCATGAACACTGAAGCTTTCTTT.

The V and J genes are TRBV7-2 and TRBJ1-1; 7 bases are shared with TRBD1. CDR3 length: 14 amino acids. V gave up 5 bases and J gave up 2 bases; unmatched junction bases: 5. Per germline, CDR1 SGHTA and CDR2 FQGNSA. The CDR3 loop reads CASSATGANTEAFF. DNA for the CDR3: TGTGCCAGCAGCGCAACAGGGGCTAACACTGAAGCTTTCTTT.

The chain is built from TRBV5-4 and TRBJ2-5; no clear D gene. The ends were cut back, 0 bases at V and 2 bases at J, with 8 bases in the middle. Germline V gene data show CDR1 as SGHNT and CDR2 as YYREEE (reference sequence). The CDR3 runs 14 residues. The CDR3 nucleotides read TGTGCCAGCAGCTTGGGAACTATACAAGAGACCCAGTACTTC. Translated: CASSLGTIQETQYF.

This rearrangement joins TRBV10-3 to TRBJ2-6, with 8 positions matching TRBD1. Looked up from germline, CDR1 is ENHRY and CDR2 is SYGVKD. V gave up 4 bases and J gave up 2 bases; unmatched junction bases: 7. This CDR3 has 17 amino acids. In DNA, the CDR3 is TGTGCCATCAGTGGTCGGACAGGGCTCGCTGGGGCCAACGTCCTGACTTTC. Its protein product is CAISGRTGLAGANVLTF.

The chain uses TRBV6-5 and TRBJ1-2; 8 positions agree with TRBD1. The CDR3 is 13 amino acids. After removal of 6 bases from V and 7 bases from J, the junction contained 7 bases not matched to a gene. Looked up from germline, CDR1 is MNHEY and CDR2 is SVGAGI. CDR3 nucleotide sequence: TGTGCCAGCAGGGCGGACAGGGTTGCTGGCTACACCTTC. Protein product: CASRADRVAGYTF.

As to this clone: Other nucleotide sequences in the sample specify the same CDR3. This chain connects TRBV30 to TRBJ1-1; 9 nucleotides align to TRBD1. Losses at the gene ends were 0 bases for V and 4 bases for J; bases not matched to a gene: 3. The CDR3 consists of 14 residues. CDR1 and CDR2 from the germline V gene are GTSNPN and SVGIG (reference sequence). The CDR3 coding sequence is TGTGCCTGGAGTGTACTGACAGGGGGCACTGAAGCTTTCTTT. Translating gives CAWSVLTGGTEAFF.

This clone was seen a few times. CDR3: CASSFRASGGEGTQYF. In DNA, the CDR3 is TGTGCCAGCAGCTTTAGGGCTAGCGGGGGGGAGGGGACCCAGTACTTC. The chain recombines TRBV11-2 with TRBJ2-5, with TRBD2 matching 12 bases. With V trimmed by 3 bases and J by 7 bases, 9 bases remained unmatched. The CDR3 is made up of 16 amino acids. Germline loops: CDR1 SGHAT, CDR2 FQNNGV.

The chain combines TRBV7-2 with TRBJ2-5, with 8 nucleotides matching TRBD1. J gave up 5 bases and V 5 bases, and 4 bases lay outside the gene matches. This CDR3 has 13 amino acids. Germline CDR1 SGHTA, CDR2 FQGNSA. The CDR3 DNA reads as TGTGCCAGCAGCCTCAGGGGGCGGGAGACCCAGTACTTC. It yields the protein CASSLRGRETQYF.